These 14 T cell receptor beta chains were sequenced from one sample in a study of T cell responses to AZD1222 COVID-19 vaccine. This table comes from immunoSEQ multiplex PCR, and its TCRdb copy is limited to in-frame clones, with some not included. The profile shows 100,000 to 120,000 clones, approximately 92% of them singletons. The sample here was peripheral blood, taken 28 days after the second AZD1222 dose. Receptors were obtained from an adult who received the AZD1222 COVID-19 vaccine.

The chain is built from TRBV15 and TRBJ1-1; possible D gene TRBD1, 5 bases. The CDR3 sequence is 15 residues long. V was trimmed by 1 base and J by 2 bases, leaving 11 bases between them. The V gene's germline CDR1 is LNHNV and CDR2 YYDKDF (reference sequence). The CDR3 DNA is TGTGCCACCAGCAGAGTTACGGGGGTAAACACTGAAGCTTTCTTT. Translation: CATSRVTGVNTEAFF.

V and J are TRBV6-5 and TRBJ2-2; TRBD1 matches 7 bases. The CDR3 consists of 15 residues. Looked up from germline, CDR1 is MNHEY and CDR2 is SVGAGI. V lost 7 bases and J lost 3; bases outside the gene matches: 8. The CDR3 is CASIAGTAYTGELFF. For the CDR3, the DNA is TGTGCCAGCATTGCAGGGACAGCTTACACCGGGGAGCTGTTTTTT.

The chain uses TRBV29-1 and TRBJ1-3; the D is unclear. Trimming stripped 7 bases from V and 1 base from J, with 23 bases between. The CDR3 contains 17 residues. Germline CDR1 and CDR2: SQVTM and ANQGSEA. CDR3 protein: CSAPGWEHTSSGNTIYF. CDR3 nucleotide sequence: TGCAGCGCCCCGGGGTGGGAGCATACTTCATCTGGAAACACCATATATTTT. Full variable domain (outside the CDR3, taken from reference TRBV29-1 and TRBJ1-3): SAVISQKPSRDICQRGTSLTIQCQVDSQVTMMFWYRQQPGQSLTLIATANQGSEATYESGFVIDKFPISRPNLTFSTLTVSNMSPEDSSIYLCSAPGWEHTSSGNTIYFGEGSWLTVV.

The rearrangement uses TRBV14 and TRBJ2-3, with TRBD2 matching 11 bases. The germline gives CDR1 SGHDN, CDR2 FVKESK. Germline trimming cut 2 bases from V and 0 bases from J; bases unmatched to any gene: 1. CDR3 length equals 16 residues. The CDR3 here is CASSQLAGGSTDTQYF. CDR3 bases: TGTGCCAGCAGCCAATTAGCGGGGGGGAGCACAGATACGCAGTATTTT. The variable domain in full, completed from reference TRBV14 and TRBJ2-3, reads EAGVTQFPSHSVIEKGQTVTLRCDPISGHDNLYWYRRVMGKEIKFLLHFVKESKQDESGMPNNRFLAERTGGTYSTLKVQPAELEDSGVYFCASSQLAGGSTDTQYFGPGTRLTVL.

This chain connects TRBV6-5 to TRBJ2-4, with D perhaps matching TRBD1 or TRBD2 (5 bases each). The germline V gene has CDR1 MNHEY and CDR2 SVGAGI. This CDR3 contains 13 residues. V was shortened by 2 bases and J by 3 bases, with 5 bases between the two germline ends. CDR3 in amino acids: CASSYGGKNIQYF. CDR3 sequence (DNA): TGTGCCAGCAGTTACGGGGGCAAAAACATTCAGTACTTC.

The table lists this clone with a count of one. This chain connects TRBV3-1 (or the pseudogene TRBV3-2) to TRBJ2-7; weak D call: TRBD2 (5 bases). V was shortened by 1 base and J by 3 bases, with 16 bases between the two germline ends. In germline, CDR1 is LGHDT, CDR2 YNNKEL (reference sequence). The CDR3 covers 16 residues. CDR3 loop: CASSQVIYSGLYEQYF. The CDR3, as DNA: TGTGCCAGCAGCCAAGTGATTTACAGCGGCCTCTACGAGCAGTACTTC.

CDR3 nucleotide sequence: TGTGCCAGTAGTGACTTCGCCGGCGATAATTCACCCCTCCACTTT. It codes for CASSDFAGDNSPLHF. This rearrangement joins TRBV19 to TRBJ1-6, with no clear D. V dropped 5 bases and J dropped 5 bases, with 13 bases sitting between them. Looked up from germline, CDR1 is LNHDA and CDR2 is SQIVND (reference sequence). This CDR3 has 15 amino acids.

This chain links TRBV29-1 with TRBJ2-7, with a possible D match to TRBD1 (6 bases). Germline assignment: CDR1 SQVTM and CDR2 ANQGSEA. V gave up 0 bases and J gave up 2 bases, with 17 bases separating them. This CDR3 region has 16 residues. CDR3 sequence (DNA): TGCAGCGTTGAAGAGGCCGAGCGAGGGGGTCCCTACGAGCAGTACTTC. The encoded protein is CSVEEAERGGPYEQYF.

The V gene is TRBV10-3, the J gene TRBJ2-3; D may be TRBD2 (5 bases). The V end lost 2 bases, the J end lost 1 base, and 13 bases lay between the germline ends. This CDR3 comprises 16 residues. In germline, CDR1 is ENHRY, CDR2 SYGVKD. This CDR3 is CAISEERGGGTDTQYF. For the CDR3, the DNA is TGTGCCATCAGTGAGGAACGAGGAGGCGGCACAGATACGCAGTATTTT.

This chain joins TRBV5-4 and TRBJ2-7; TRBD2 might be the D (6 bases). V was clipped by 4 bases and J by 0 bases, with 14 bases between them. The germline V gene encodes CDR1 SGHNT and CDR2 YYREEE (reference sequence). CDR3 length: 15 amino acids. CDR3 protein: CASSPGERDSYEQYF. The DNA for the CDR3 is TGTGCCAGCAGCCCGGGGGAGAGGGACTCCTACGAGCAGTACTTC.

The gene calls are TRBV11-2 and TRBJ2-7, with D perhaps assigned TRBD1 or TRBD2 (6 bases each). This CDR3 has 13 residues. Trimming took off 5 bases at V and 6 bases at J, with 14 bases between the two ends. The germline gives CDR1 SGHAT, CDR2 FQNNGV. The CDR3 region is CASSPSGGPEQYF. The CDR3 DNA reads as TGTGCCAGCAGCCCAAGTGGGGGGCCCGAGCAGTACTTC.

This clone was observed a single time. CDR3 in DNA: TGTGCCAGCAGCCAAGGAGTTCAGAACACTGAAGCTTTCTTT. Protein: CASSQGVQNTEAFF. This sequence joins TRBV3-1 (or the pseudogene TRBV3-2) and TRBJ1-1; no firm D call. The germline V gene encodes CDR1 LGHDT and CDR2 YNNKEL (reference sequence). The ends were cut back, 1 base at V and 1 base at J, with 7 bases in the middle. The CDR3 extends over 14 amino acids.

CDR3 bases: TGCGCCAGCAGCCAAGTATCTCTCGGGGGGGCCCAGTACTTC. Amino acid sequence: CASSQVSLGGAQYF. This rearrangement joins TRBV4-3 to TRBJ2-5, with TRBD2 matching 8 bases. The V gene end was trimmed by 1 base and the J gene end by 9 bases; junction bases not matched to a gene: 7. Germline values: CDR1 LGHNA, CDR2 YSLEER. The CDR3 is 14 residues long.

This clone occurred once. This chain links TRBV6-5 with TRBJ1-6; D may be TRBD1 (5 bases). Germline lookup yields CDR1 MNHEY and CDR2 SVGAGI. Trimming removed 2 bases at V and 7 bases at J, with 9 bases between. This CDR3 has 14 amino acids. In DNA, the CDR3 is TGTGCCAGCAGTTACAGGGGTACGAATTCACCCCTCCACTTT. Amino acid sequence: CASSYRGTNSPLHF.